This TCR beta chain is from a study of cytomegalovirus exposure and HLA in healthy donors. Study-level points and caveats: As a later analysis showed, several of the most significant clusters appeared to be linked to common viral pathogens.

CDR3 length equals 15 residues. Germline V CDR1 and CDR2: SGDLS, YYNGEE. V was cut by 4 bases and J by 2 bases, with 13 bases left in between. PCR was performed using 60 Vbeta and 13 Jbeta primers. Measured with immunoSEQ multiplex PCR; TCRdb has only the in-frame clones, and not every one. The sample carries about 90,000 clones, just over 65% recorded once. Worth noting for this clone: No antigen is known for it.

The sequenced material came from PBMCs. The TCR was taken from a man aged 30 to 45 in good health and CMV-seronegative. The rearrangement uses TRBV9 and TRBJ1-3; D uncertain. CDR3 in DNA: TGTGCCAGCAGCCCCCGGCGGGTCCCTGGAAACACCATATATTTT. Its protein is CASSPRRVPGNTIYF.